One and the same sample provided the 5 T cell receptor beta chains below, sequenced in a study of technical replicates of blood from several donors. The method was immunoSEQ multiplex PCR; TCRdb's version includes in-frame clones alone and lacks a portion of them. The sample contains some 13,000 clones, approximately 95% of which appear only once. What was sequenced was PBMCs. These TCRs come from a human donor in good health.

In DNA, the CDR3 is TGTGCCAGCAGCTTAGGGTCTAGCGGGCCTAGCACAGATACGCAGTATTTT. Amino acid sequence: CASSLGSSGPSTDTQYF. The V and J genes are TRBV7-9 and TRBJ2-3; 8 bases align to TRBD2. Unmatched junction bases numbered 6, after V lost 1 base and J lost 0 bases. The V gene's germline CDR1 is SEHNR and CDR2 FQNEAQ (reference sequence). CDR3 length: 17 amino acids.

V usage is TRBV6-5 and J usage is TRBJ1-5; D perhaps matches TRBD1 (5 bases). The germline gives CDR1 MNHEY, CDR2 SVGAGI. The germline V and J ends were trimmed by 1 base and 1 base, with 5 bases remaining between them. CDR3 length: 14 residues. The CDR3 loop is CASSYYRSNQPQHF. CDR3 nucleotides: TGTGCCAGCAGTTACTACAGGAGCAATCAGCCCCAGCATTTT.

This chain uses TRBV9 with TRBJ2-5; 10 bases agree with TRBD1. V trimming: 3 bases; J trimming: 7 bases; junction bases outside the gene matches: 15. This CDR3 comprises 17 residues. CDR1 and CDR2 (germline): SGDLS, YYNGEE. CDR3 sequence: CASSGNQRDRGAVTQYF. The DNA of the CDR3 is TGTGCCAGCAGCGGAAACCAGCGGGACAGGGGAGCGGTGACCCAGTACTTC.

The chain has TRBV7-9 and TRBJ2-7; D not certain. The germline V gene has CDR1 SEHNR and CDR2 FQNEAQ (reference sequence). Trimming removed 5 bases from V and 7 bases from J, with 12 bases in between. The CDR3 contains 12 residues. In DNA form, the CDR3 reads TGTGCCAGCAGCCCCTCGACTCCGGAGCAGTACTTC. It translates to CASSPSTPEQYF.

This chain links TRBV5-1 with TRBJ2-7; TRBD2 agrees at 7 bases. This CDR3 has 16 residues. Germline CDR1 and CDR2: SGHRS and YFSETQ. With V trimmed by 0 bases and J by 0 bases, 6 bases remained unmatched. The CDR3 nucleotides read TGCGCCAGCAGCTTGGGGCTAGCGGTTAGCTCCTACGAGCAGTACTTC. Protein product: CASSLGLAVSSYEQYF. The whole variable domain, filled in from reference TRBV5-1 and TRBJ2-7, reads KAGVTQTPRYLIKTRGQQVTLSCSPISGHRSVSWYQQTPGQGLQFLFEYFSETQRNKGNFPGRFSGRQFSNSRSEMNVSTLELGDSALYLCASSLGLAVSSYEQYFGPGTRLTVT.